Here is one T cell receptor beta chain with its context. Its matching antigen is unknown. The sample has other DNA sequences that encode this CDR3 too. Trimming removed 0 bases from V and 0 bases from J, with 8 bases in between. The germline V gene has CDR1 SGHNT and CDR2 YYREEE (reference sequence). This CDR3 spans 15 amino acids. These data come from a study of cytomegalovirus exposure and HLA in healthy donors. Findings and caveats of the study: Listed as cytomegalovirus-associated were 164 TCR beta chains.

The PCR contained 60 Vbeta and 13 Jbeta primers. Only in-frame clones appear in the TCRdb table, and some are missing; sequencing was by immunoSEQ multiplex PCR. The sample carries 150,000 to 200,000 clones, around 79% recorded once. This clonotype originated in a woman between 40 and 50 years old in good health and CMV-seronegative. Sequenced material: PBMCs. The J gene is TRBJ2-3, the V gene TRBV5-4; no clear D. CDR3 region: CASSLGGGSTDTQYF. CDR3 bases: TGTGCCAGCAGCTTGGGTGGCGGTAGCACAGATACGCAGTATTTT. The full variable domain, with the rest looked up from reference TRBV5-4 and TRBJ2-3, is ETGVTQSPTHLIKTRGQQVTLRCSSQSGHNTVSWYQQALGQGPQFIFQYYREEENGRGNFPPRFSGLQFPNYSSELNVNALELDDSALYLCASSLGGGSTDTQYFGPGTRLTVL.